This T cell receptor (beta chain) was documented in a study of regulatory T cells in long-lasting Graves disease (dated by TCRdb to the early 2020s). Notes on the research overall: Antithyroid drugs had been taken for less than 3 months by newly diagnosed Graves' disease patients. This study used TCR sequencing and RNA sequencing of peripheral blood to compare persistent Graves' disease patients against newly diagnosed Graves' disease patients. The study was registered as a clinical trial and conducted in China. A total of about 35 samples underwent TCR sequencing, from about 13 patients with persistent Graves' disease and 20 or so patients with newly diagnosed Graves' disease.

Findings and caveats that apply to the study as a whole: Only the TCR beta chain was sequenced and analyzed. The study examined only peripheral blood because the primary lesion, thyroid tissue, could not be accessed. The authors noted that the small sample size was a limitation that may lower accuracy. Persistent disease showed preferential use of TRBV28, TRBJ1-2 and TRBJ2-5, whereas newly diagnosed disease favored TRBV20-1 and TRBJ2-1. Compared with newly diagnosed patients, persistent Graves' disease patients had lower TCR Shannon entropy and fewer highly expanded clones, which suggests clonal expansion. A larger number of public clonotypes was shared among persistent patients (around 2,500) than among newly diagnosed patients (around 870).

The time point label, read with the paper, signifies: newly diagnosed GD, antithyroid drugs for less than 3 months. For both TCR sequencing and RNA sequencing, RNA was extracted from PBMCs using TRIzol. The diagnosis of Graves' disease followed American Thyroid Association guidelines. Recruitment of patients was carried out at an endocrinology department in Xi'an, China. Each patient gave approximately 9 milliliters of peripheral blood, collected in an EDTA anticoagulant tube. Ficoll Paque Plus density gradient separation was used to isolate PBMCs, and no further T cell sorting was done. An Agilent 2100 Bioanalyzer and agarose gel were used to check RNA quality, and a NanoDrop 2000 was used to measure RNA concentration. The junction carries 9 bases between V and J, which are trimmed by 1 base and 2 bases respectively. CDR1 and CDR2 are read off the germline V gene (reference sequence) as GTSNPN and SVGIG. The CDR3 sequence holds 14 residues, the cysteine and phenylalanine included. Here the CDR3 DNA is all that survives: 42 bases in frame from base 1.

This clonotype was recorded a few times. No antigen is known for it. No clone much larger than this one lies a single base away; base qualities are absent. Libraries were made using multiplex PCR. TCRdb shows the sequencer as Illumina HiSeq 4000. iRepertoire HTBI primers and Arm-PCR amplification of CDR3 regions were used to construct TCR beta libraries. Gel purification was performed on PCR products prior to sequencing. In the paper's pipeline: A total of some 65 TRBV and approximately 13 TRBJ segments were identified across samples and were used for gene usage analysis of CDR3 amino acid clonotypes. COPE and FqMerger were used to merge the filtered high-quality paired reads into contigs. BLAST was used to align contigs to the IMGT TRBV, TRBD and TRBJ reference genes, and CDR3 was defined following IMGT. Clonotypes above 0.1% frequency were classified as highly expanded clones. Shannon entropy was used to measure repertoire diversity, and the Gini coefficient was used to measure V-J evenness. A clonotype found in more than one individual was treated as public. TCRdb cleaned the public reads at Q25 with fastp, built clones with MiXCR and kept in-frame beta chains. Under each unique CDR3 protein, matching rows form one entry showing the most common genes and DNA. These V and J calls derive from TCRdb rather than the authors' analysis. This sample comprises some 450,000 distinct CDR3 sequences, around 15% of them detected only once. 9.5% to 12% of the sample is held by the ten biggest clonotypes.

Another study also made use of these data, one on T cells in Graves' hyperthyroidism and ophthalmopathy. The other study reports the following: Graves' hyperthyroidism was defined as stable when no progression to ophthalmopathy occurred over 18 months of follow-up. Hyperthyroidism patients were aged 18 to 65 years and newly diagnosed, with disease duration of less than 2 months. Exclusion was applied to patients with uncontrolled infections, other autoimmune diseases, pregnancy or lactation. Clinical symptoms, serum thyroxine and TRAb, thyroid ultrasound, and orbital computed tomography formed the basis for the diagnoses. For the first round of RT-PCR on the TCR CDR3, the HTBI primer set was used together with the Qiagen OneStep RT-PCR kit. Blood samples also contained most of the expanded thyroid clonotypes (frequency above 0.001), which suggests that blood repertoires may reflect thyroid immune responses. In cross-validation, a model built on a 13 V-J signature told ophthalmopathy apart from stable hyperthyroidism with less than 90% sensitivity and roughly 81% specificity, and in testing the same model reached 80%/75%. In validation, the model predicted progression to ophthalmopathy a median of about 6.8 months before onset, with roughly 71% sensitivity and nearly 75% specificity. To identify distinguishing TCR V-J signatures, a discovery cohort of 95 to 100 patients was used, comprising 40 to 45 with Graves' ophthalmopathy and some 60 with stable Graves' hyperthyroidism. Prospective prediction of ophthalmopathy was tested in an independent validation cohort of 18 to 20 hyperthyroidism patients and 17 patients who later progressed to ophthalmopathy. The 90 or so discovery patients were randomly split 7:3 into training and test sets. Thyroid tissue and blood T-cell repertoires from six Graves' hyperthyroidism patients were also compared in the study. After blood sampling, hyperthyroidism patients were treated with methimazole at a starting dose of 30 mg daily, and ophthalmopathy patients were treated with high-dose intravenous methylprednisolone. A second multiplex PCR round built the libraries, followed by size selection and purification. Sequencing of the libraries was done on an Illumina HiSeq2000 using paired-end 100 bp reads. Raw data were processed with SOAPnuke, discarding reads with adapters, uncalled bases, mean Phred below 15, or no exact constant-primer or identifier match. COPE v1.2.5 was used to merge high-quality paired reads, and clonotypes were defined as unique nucleotide sequences. Clonotypes were aligned to IMGT TRBV, TRBD and TRBJ reference segments using MiTCR v1.1. Analysis was restricted to V-J combinations with a frequency above 0.0001, which covered roughly 99% of repertoires. A TCS score was defined as the ratio of F50 (clonal expansion) to E x V (chaos), with BLOSUM62-based TCRdist applied between CDR3 peptides within each V-J. Welch's t-statistics and random forest reduced roughly 530 V-J features to about 12, which were used in a naive Bayes classifier (R e1071). No statistical method was used to set the sample size in advance, and investigators knew the group allocation. The paper describes TCR Vbeta CDR3 sequencing of about 140 peripheral blood samples, made up of around 41 ophthalmopathy patients, approximately 73 hyperthyroidism patients and 17 progressor patients.

The chain employs TRBV30 and TRBJ1-5, and the D gene may be TRBD1, 5 bases matching. The specimen comprised peripheral blood mononuclear cells (PBMCs), sampled at new diagnosis, from a patient treated with antithyroid drugs. This receptor was obtained from a woman between 25 and 40 years old with Graves disease. Donor details come from another sample of the same person, matched by shared clones. CDR3 protein: CAWSGDSGNQPQHF. The DNA sequence is TGTGCCTGGAGTGGAGACAGTGGCAATCAGCCCCAGCATTTT.